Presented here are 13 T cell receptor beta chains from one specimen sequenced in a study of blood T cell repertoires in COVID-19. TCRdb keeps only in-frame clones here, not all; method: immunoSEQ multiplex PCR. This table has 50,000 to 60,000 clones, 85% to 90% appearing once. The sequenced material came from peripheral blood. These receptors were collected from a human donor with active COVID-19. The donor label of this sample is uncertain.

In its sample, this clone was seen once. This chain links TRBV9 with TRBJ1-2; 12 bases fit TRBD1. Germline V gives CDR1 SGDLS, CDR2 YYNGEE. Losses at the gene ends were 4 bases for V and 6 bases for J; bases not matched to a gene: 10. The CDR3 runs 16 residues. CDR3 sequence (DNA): TGTGCCAGCAGCACCCGGGACAGGGGGCCCGAGGATGGCTACACCTTC. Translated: CASSTRDRGPEDGYTF.

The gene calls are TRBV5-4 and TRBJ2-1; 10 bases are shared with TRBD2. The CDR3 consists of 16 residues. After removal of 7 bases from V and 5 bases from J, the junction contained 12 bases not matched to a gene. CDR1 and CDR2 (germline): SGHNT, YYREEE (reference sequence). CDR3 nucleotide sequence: TGTGCCAGCTCCGCGGGGCTAGCGGGAGCCCACAATGAGCAGTTCTTC. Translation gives CASSAGLAGAHNEQFF.

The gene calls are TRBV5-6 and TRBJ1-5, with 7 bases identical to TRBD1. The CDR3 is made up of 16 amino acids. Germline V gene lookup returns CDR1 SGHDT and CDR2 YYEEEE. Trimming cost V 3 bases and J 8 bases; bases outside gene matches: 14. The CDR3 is CASSCPGGHKKEPQHF. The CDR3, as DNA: TGTGCCAGCAGCTGCCCAGGGGGGCACAAGAAGGAGCCCCAGCATTTT.

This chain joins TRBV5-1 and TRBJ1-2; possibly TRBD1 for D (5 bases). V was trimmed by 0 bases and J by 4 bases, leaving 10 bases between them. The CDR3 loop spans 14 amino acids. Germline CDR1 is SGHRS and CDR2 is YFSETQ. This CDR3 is CASSLGQTTYGYTF. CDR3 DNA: TGCGCCAGCAGCTTGGGACAGACAACCTATGGCTACACCTTC.

CDR3 sequence (DNA): TGTGCCACCAGCAGGGGACTAGCCTTCTCCTACGAGCAGTACTTC. This codes for CATSRGLAFSYEQYF. The chain is built from TRBV15 and TRBJ2-7, with 9 bases identical to TRBD2. The germline V gene has CDR1 LNHNV and CDR2 YYDKDF (reference sequence). V lost 3 bases to trimming and J lost 0 bases; unmatched junction nucleotides: 3. This CDR3 comprises 15 residues.

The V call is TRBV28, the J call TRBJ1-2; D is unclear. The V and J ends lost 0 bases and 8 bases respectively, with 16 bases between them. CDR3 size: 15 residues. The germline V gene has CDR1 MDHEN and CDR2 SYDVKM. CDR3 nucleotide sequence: TGTGCCAGCAGTTTATGGCAATGGGAGGGTAAGGGCTACACCTTC. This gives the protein CASSLWQWEGKGYTF.

CDR3 sequence reads: CASSRVQGRGDGYTF. The CDR3 nucleotides read TGTGCCAGCAGCCGGGTACAGGGAAGAGGAGATGGCTACACCTTC. The chain employs TRBV11-2 and TRBJ1-2; perhaps TRBD1 as D (6 bases). CDR1 is SGHAT and CDR2 is FQNNGV in the germline V gene. V lost 5 bases and J 6 bases, leaving 19 bases between the germline ends. The CDR3 contains 15 residues.

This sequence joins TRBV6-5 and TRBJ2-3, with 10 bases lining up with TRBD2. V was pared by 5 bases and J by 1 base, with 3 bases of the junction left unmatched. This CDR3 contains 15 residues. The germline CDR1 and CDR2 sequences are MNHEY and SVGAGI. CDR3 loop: CASSHGTSGTDTQYF. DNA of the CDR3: TGTGCCAGCAGTCACGGGACTAGCGGCACAGATACGCAGTATTTT.

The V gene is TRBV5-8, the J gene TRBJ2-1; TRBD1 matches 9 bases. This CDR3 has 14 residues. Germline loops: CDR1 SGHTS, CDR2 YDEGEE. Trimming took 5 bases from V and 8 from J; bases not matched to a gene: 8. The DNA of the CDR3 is TGTGCCAGCAGTCCACGGACAGGGGATTATGAGCAGTTCTTC. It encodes CASSPRTGDYEQFF. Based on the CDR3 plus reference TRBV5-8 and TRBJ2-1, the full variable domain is EAGVTQSPTHLIKTRGQQATLRCSPISGHTSVYWYQQALGLGLQFLLWYDEGEERNRGNFPPRFSGRQFPNYSSELNVNALELEDSALYLCASSPRTGDYEQFFGPGTRLTVL.

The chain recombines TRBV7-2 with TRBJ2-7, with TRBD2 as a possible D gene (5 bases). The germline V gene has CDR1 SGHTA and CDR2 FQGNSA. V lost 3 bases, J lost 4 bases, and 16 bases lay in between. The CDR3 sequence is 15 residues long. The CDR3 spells CASSFGSGIEYEQYF. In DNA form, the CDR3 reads TGTGCCAGCAGCTTTGGTTCGGGAATTGAGTACGAGCAGTACTTC.

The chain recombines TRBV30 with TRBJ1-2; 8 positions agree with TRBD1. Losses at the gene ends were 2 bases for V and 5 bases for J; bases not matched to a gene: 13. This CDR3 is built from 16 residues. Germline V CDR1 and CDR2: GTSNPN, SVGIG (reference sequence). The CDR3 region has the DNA TGTGCCTGGAGTACCGAAGGGCAGGGGGCGAATTATGGCTACACCTTC. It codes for CAWSTEGQGANYGYTF.

The CDR3 is CASSLGVGGSTSGSMQYF. The CDR3 nucleotides are TGTGCCAGCAGCTTGGGAGTAGGGGGATCGACTAGCGGGTCCATGCAGTACTTC. V is TRBV5-6 and J is TRBJ2-7, with 10 bases fitting TRBD2. Germline CDR1 and CDR2: SGHDT and YYEEEE. Trimming cost V 0 bases and J 9 bases; bases outside gene matches: 18. The CDR3 has 18 amino acids.

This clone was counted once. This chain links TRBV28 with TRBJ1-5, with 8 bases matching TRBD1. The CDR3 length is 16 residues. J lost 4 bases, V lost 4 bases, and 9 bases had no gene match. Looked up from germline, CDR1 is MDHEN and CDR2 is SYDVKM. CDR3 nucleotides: TGTGCCAGCAGTTGGGGGGGGACAGGCGGGAATCAGCCCCAGCATTTT. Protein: CASSWGGTGGNQPQHF.